This T cell receptor (beta chain) came from a study of T cells after yellow fever vaccination. Each CDR3 protein gets one entry after TCRdb re-called the 5' RACE reads with MiXCR. The sample includes 40,000 to 55,000 distinct CDR3 sequences, 6.6% of them seen just once. By proportion, this clonotype is medium-sized. The starting material was CD8+ T cells not binding an NS4B(214-222) dextramer, sorted from PBMCs, obtained more than 35 days after the first yellow fever vaccination. This TCR was recovered from a man younger than 35 who received the YFV17D yellow fever vaccine.

As DNA, the CDR3 is TGTGCCAGCAGCGAAACCCCCGGACAGGGATCCGGGGAGCTGTTTTTT. Its protein is CASSETPGQGSGELFF. This rearrangement joins TRBV6-4 to TRBJ2-2; the match to TRBD1 covers 8 bases. Per germline, CDR1 MRHNA and CDR2 SNTAGT. The CDR3 has 16 residues. After removal of 6 bases from V and 6 bases from J, the junction contained 12 bases not matched to a gene.